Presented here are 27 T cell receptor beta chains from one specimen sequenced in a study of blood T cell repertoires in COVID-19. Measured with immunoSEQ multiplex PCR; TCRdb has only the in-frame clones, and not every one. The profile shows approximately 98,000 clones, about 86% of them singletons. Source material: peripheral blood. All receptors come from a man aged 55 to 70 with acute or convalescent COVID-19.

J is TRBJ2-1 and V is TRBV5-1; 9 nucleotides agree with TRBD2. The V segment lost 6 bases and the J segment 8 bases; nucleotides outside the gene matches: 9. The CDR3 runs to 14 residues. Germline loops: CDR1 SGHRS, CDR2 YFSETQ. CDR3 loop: CASKWGSGGHEQFF. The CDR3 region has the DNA TGCGCCAGCAAGTGGGGTAGCGGGGGTCATGAGCAGTTCTTC.

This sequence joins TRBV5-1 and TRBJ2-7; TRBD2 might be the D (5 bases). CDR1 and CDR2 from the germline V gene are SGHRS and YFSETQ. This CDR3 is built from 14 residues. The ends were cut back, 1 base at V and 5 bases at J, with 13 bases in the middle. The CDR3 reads CASSLTAGGDEQYF. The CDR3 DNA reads TGCGCCAGCAGCTTGACGGCGGGCGGAGACGAGCAGTACTTC.

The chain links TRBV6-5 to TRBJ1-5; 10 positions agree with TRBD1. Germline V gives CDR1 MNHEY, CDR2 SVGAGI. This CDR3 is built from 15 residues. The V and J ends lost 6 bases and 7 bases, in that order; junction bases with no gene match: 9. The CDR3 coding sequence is TGTGCCAGCAGGACAGGGGGCCCCCATGGCCAGCCCCAGCATTTT. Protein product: CASRTGGPHGQPQHF.

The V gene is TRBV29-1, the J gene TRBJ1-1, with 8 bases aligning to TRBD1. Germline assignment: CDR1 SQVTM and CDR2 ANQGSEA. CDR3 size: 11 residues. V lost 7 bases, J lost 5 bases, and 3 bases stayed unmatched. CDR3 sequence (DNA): TGCAGCGCTTACAGGGGGACTGAAGCTTTCTTT. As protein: CSAYRGTEAFF.

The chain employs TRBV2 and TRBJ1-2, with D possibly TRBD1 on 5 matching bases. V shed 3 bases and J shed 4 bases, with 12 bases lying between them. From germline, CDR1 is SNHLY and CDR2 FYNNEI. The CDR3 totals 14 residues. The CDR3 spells CASSEGRAIYGYTF. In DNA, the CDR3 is TGTGCCAGCAGTGAGGGCAGGGCCATCTATGGCTACACCTTC.

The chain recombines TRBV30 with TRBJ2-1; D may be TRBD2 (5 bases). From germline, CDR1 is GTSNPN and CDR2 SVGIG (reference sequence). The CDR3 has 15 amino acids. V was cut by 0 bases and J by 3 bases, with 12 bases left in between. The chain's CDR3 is CAWSVQAGGYNEQFF. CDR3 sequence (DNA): TGTGCCTGGAGTGTTCAGGCGGGTGGCTACAATGAGCAGTTCTTC. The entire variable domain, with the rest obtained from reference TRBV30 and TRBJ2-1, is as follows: SQTIHQWPATLVQPVGSPLSLECTVEGTSNPNLYWYRQAAGRGLQLLFYSVGIGQISSEVPQNLSASRPQDRQFILSSKKLLLSDSGFYLCAWSVQAGGYNEQFFGPGTRLTVL.

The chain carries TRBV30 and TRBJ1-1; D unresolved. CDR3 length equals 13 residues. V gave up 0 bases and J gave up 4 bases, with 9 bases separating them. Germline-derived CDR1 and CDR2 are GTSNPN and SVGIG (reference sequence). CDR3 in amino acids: CAWSVSISTEAFF. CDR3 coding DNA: TGTGCCTGGAGTGTAAGCATCTCCACTGAAGCTTTCTTT.

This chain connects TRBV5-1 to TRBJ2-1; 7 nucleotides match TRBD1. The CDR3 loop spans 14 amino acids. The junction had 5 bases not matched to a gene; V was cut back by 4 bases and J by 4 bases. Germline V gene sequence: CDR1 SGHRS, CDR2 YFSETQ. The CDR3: CASSIGQDYNEQFF. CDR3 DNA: TGCGCCAGCAGCATAGGACAGGATTACAATGAGCAGTTCTTC.

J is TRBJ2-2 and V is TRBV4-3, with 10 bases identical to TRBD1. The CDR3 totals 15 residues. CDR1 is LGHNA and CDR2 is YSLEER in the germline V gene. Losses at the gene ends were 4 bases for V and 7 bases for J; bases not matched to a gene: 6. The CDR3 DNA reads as TGCGCCAGCAGCCGGGAGGGACAGGGGATCGGGGAGCTGTTTTTT. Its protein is CASSREGQGIGELFF.

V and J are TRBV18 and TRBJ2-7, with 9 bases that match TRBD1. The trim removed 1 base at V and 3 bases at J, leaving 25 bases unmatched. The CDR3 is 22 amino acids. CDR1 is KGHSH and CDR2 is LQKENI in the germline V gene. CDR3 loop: CASSPLVKITGGAFGILYEQYV. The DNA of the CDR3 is TGTGCCAGCTCACCACTAGTGAAGATCACAGGGGGCGCCTTCGGCATACTCTACGAGCAGTACGTC.

Here the CDR3 DNA reads TGTGCCAGCAGCCCGGGGACAGGGTACAATCAGCCCCAGCATTTT. This gives the protein CASSPGTGYNQPQHF. This rearrangement joins TRBV7-2 to TRBJ1-5, with 9 bases identical to TRBD1. V shed 5 bases and J 3 bases; nucleotides not matched to a gene: 5. The CDR3 runs 15 residues. Germline V gives CDR1 SGHTA, CDR2 FQGNSA.

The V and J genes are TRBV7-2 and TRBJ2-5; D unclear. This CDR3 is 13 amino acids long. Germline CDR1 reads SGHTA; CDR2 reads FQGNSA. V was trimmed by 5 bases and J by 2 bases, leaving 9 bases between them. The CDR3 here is CASSPDSQETQYF. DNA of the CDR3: TGTGCCAGCAGCCCCGACTCACAAGAGACCCAGTACTTC.

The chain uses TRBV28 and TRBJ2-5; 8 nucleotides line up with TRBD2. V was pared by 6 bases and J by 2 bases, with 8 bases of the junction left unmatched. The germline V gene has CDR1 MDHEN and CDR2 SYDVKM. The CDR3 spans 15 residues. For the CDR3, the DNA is TGTGCCAGCAGCCCGTTTGCGGGGGGTCAAGAGACCCAGTACTTC. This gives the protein CASSPFAGGQETQYF.

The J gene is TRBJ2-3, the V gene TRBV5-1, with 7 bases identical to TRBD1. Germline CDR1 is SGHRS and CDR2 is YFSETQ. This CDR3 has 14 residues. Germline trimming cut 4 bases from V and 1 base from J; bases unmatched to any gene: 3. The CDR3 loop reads CASSPQGGTDTQYF. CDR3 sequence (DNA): TGCGCCAGCAGCCCTCAGGGGGGCACAGATACGCAGTATTTT.

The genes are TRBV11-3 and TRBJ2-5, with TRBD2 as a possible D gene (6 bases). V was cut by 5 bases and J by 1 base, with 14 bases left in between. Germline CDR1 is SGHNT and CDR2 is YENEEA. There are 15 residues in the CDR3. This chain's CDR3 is CASSPGTGRQETQYF. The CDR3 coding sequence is TGTGCCAGCAGCCCGGGGACTGGACGCCAAGAGACCCAGTACTTC.

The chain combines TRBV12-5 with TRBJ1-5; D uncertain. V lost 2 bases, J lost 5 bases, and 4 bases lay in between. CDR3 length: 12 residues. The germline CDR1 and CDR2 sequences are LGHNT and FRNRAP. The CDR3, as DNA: TGTGCTAGTGGTTTGACAGATCAGCCCCAGCATTTT. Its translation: CASGLTDQPQHF.

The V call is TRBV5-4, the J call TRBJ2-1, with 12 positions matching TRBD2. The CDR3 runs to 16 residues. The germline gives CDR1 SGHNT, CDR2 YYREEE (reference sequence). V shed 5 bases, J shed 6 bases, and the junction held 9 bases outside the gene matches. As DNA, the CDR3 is TGTGCCAGCAGTAGGACTAGCGGGAATATTCTCAATGAGCAGTTCTTC. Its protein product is CASSRTSGNILNEQFF.

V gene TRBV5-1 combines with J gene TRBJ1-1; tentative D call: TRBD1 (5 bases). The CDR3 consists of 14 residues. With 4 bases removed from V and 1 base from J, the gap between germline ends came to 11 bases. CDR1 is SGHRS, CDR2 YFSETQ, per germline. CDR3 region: CASSRGGGNTEAFF. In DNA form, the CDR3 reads TGCGCCAGCAGCCGGGGCGGGGGGAACACTGAAGCTTTCTTT.

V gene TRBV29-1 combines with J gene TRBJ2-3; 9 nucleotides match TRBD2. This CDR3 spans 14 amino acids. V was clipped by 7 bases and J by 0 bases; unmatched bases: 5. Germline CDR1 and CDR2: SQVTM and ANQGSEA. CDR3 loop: CSDRTSGSTDTQYF. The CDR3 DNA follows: TGCAGCGACCGAACTAGCGGGAGCACAGATACGCAGTATTTT.

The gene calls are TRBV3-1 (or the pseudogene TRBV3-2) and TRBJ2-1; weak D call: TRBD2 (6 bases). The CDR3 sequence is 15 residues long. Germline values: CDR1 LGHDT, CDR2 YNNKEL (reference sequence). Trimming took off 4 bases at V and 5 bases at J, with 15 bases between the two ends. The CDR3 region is CASSPSGSRNNEQFF. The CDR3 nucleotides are TGTGCCAGCAGCCCGTCCGGGAGTAGGAACAATGAGCAGTTCTTC.

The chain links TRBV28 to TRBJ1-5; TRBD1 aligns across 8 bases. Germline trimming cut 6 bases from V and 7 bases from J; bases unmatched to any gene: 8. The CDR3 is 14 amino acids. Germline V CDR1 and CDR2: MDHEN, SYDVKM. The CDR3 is CASRAGGEGQPQHF. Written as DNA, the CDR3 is TGTGCCAGCAGGGCAGGGGGCGAGGGCCAGCCCCAGCATTTT.

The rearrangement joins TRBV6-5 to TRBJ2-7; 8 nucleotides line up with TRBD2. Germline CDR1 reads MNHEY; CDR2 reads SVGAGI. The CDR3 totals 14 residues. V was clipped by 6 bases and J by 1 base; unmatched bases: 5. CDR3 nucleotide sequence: TGTGCCAGCAGCCAAGCGGGAGAATCCTACGAGCAGTACGTC. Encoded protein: CASSQAGESYEQYV.

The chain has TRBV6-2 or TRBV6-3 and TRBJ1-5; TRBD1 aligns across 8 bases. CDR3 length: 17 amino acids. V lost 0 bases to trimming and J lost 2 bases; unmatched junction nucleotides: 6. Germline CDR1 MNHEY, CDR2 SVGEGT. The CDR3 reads CASSYSTTGAGNQPQHF. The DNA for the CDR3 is TGTGCCAGCAGTTACTCTACGACAGGGGCTGGCAATCAGCCCCAGCATTTT.

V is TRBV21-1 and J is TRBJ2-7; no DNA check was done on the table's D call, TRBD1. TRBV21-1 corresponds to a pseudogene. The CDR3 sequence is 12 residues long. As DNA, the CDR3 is TGTGCCAGGGAACCAGGGGCCGACGAGCAGTACGTC. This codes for CAREPGADEQYV.

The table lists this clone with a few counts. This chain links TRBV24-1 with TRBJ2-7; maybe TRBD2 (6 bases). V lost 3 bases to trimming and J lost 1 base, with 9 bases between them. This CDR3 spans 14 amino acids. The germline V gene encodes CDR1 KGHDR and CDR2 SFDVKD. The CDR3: CATSDEGGSYEQYV. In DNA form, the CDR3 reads TGTGCCACCAGTGATGAAGGAGGGTCCTACGAGCAGTACGTC.

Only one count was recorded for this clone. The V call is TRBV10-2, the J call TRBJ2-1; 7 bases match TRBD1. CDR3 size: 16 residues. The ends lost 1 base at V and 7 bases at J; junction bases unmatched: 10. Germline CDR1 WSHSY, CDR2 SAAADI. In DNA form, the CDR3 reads TGCGCCAGCAGTGAGTATGGACCGCTCAGGGGGAATGAGCAGTTCTTC. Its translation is CASSEYGPLRGNEQFF.

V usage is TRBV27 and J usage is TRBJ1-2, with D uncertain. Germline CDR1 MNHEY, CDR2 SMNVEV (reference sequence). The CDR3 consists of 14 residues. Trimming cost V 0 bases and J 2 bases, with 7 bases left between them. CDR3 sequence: CASSLSRANYGYTF. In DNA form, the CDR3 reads TGTGCCAGCAGTTTATCGAGGGCCAACTATGGCTACACCTTC.